The entry below gives a single T cell receptor beta chain sequence along with its context. Its target is unknown. Germline CDR1 SNHLY, CDR2 FYNNEI. V lost 6 bases, J lost 3 bases, and 10 bases stayed unmatched. The CDR3 spans 16 residues. Sorted subsets were amplified in replicate PCRs using 200 to 250 ng DNA, 32,000 or so T cell genomes. Data came from immunoSEQ multiplex PCR; TCRdb stores just in-frame clones and leaves some out. Of roughly 1.5 million clones listed, around 98% are singletons. The source of the sample is a study of shared clonotypes between healthy human individuals. Broader study findings: Clonotype sharing among donors likely depends on sequencing depth.

V gene TRBV2 combines with J gene TRBJ1-2; 10 bases agree with TRBD1. The sample taken for sequencing was naive CD4+ T cells sorted from blood. Subset given: CD45RA+ positively selected. The receptor comes from a man in his thirties or forties in good health. CDR3 region: CASRVATGQGYYGYTF. CDR3 in DNA: TGTGCCAGCAGAGTGGCCACGGGACAGGGGTACTATGGCTACACCTTC.